A selection of T cell receptor beta chains follows, all from one sample in a study of T cell repertoires in cytomegalovirus infection. TCRdb itself ran the reads through MiXCR, one entry per CDR3 protein. Of 270,000 or so distinct CDR3 sequences in the sample, about 18% were seen once. Sequencing used CD8+ T cells from PBMCs. The receptors originated from a human donor in good health (CMV status not recorded). Some clones in this sample may be carry-over from other donors' samples. Each CDR3 is given with its conserved first and last residue. A D gene is named only where the DNA matches it firmly. Clone size, where shown, is once, few, many, or a class for clones that have expanded.

abundance	v_gene	j_gene	d_gene	CDR3nt	CDR3aa
few	TRBV27	TRBJ1-1	TRBD1	TGTGCCAGCAGTGAAGGGACAGGGAATGGAGCTTTCTTT	CASSEGTGNGAFF
.	TRBV3-1	TRBJ1-1	.	TGTGCCAGCAGCAACGGAGAGTACAGGGTCATGAACACTGAAGCTTTCTTT	CASSNGEYRVMNTEAFF
.	TRBV10-2	TRBJ1-1	TRBD1	TGCGCCAGCAGTGAGGGCAGGGGGCGAACTGAAGCTTTCTTT	CASSEGRGRTEAFF
few	TRBV28	TRBJ2-7	.	TGTGCCAGCAGTTGGGACACGGGCTCCTACGAGCAGTACTTC	CASSWDTGSYEQYF
few	TRBV19	TRBJ2-4	.	TGTGCCAGTAGTCCGGAGGACGGGGCCAAAAACATTCAGTACTTC	CASSPEDGAKNIQYF
.	TRBV6-6	TRBJ1-1	TRBD1	TGTGCCAGCAGTTATACGGGACAGGACCCCTATCGGAATGAAGCTTTCTTT	CASSYTGQDPYRNEAFF
many	TRBV5-6	TRBJ2-1	.	TGTGCCAGCAGCTTCATCGGGGACAATGAGCAGTTCTTC	CASSFIGDNEQFF
many	TRBV15	TRBJ2-7	.	TGTGCCACCAGCTTAGGGACTGAACTGGACGAGCAGTACTTC	CATSLGTELDEQYF
.	TRBV20-1	TRBJ2-1	.	TGCAGTGCTAGTATTGGCACCCAGGTCCCTTACAATGAGCAGTTCTTC	CSASIGTQVPYNEQFF
many	TRBV7-8	TRBJ2-2	.	TGTGCCAGCAGCTTGTACACCGGGGAGCTGTTTTTT	CASSLYTGELFF
.	TRBV20-1	TRBJ1-1	.	TGCAGTGCTAGGATGGTCGCGGGGAACACTGAAGCTTTCTTT	CSARMVAGNTEAFF
many	TRBV12-3/TRBV12-4	TRBJ2-5	TRBD1	TGTGCCAGCAGTTTAGGGACAGGGGTGTTTGTGACCCAGTACTTC	CASSLGTGVFVTQYF
few	TRBV28	TRBJ1-5	.	TGTGCCAGCAGTTTAGAGGCCAATCAGCCCCAGCATTTT	CASSLEANQPQHF
.	TRBV10-3	TRBJ2-5	TRBD2	TGTGCCATCAGTGAGTCCGGACTAGCGGGGGGTCCCGGACAGACCCAGTACTTC	CAISESGLAGGPGQTQYF
.	TRBV6-6	TRBJ2-2	.	TGTGCCAGCAATAAACCGGGCAGGTGGACCGGGGAGCTGTTTTTT	CASNKPGRWTGELFF
few	TRBV27	TRBJ1-1	.	TGTGCCAGCAGTTTATCGTTTTCTGTGAACACTGAAGCTTTCTTT	CASSLSFSVNTEAFF
.	TRBV6-6	TRBJ2-3	TRBD1	TGTGCCAGCAGTTACCGGGACAGGGGCTCAGATACGCAGTATTTT	CASSYRDRGSDTQYF
few	TRBV28	TRBJ2-3	TRBD1	TGTGCCAGCAGTTTCCCCCAGACAGGGGGCTACAAGGTAGATACGCAGTATTTT	CASSFPQTGGYKVDTQYF
few	TRBV6-5	TRBJ2-2	.	TGTGCCAGCAGTTACAGTAGTGCCGGGGAGCTGTTTTTT	CASSYSSAGELFF
few	TRBV4-1	TRBJ2-7	.	TGCGCCAGCAGCCAAGATTACAGTTACGAGCAGTACTTC	CASSQDYSYEQYF
.	TRBV7-9	TRBJ1-4	TRBD1	TGTGCCAGCAGCTTAGCGGCAGGGGGTAATTACGAAAAACTGTTTTTT	CASSLAAGGNYEKLFF
.	TRBV2	TRBJ1-2	TRBD1	TGTACCAGCAGTGACGGGACAGGGGGCGGATATGGCTACACCTTC	CTSSDGTGGGYGYTF
.	TRBV6-6	TRBJ1-3	TRBD1	TGTGCCAGCAGTTACACGTCCGGGACAGGGGGAAACACCATATATTTT	CASSYTSGTGGNTIYF
.	TRBV7-9	TRBJ2-3	.	TGTGCCAGCAGCCCGCAGATCGGTCGCACAGATACGCAGTATTTT	CASSPQIGRTDTQYF
.	TRBV7-9	TRBJ1-2	TRBD1	TGTGCCAGCAGTTCCGGGACAGGGGGCTACTATGGCTACACCTTC	CASSSGTGGYYGYTF
few	TRBV29-1	TRBJ2-3	.	TGCAGCGTTGAAGGAGCGGAAAGCACAGATACGCAGTATTTT	CSVEGAESTDTQYF
few	TRBV13	TRBJ1-6	TRBD1	TGTGCCAGCAGCTTAGGTACAGGGGGCGCGAATTCACCCCTCCACTTT	CASSLGTGGANSPLHF
.	TRBV12-3/TRBV12-4	TRBJ2-7	TRBD2	TGTGCCAGCAGCTATCCCGGACTAGGGCTGCGGGAGCAGTACTTC	CASSYPGLGLREQYF
few	TRBV4-3	TRBJ1-5	.	TGCGCCAGCAGCCAAGATTGGGGGGCTCAGCCCCAGCATTTT	CASSQDWGAQPQHF